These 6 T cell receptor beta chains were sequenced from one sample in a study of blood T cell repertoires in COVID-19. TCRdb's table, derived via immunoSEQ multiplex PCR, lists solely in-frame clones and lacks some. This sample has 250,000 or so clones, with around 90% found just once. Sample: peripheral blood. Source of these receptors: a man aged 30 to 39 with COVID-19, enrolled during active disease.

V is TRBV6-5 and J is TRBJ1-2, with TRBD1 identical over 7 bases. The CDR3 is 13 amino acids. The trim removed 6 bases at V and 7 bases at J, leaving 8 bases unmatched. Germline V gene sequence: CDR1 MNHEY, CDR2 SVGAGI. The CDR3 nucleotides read TGTGCCAGCAGGGAGAGTAGGGGGCTTGGCTACACCTTC. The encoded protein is CASRESRGLGYTF.

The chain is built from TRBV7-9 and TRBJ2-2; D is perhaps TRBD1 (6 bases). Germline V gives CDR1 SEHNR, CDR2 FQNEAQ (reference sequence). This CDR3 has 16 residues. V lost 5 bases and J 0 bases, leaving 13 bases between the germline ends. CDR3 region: CASSQVTGSNTGELFF. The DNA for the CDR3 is TGTGCCAGCAGCCAAGTAACAGGGTCGAACACCGGGGAGCTGTTTTTT.

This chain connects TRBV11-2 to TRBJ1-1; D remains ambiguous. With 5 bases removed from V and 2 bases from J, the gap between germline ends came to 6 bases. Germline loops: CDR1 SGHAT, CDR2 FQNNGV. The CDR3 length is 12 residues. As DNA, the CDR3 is TGTGCCAGCAGCCGAGAAAACACTGAAGCTTTCTTT. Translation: CASSRENTEAFF. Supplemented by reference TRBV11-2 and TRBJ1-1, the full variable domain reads EAGVAQSPRYKIIEKRQSVAFWCNPISGHATLYWYQQILGQGPKLLIQFQNNGVVDDSQLPKDRFSAERLKGVDSTLKIQPAKLEDSAVYLCASSRENTEAFFGQGTRLTVV.

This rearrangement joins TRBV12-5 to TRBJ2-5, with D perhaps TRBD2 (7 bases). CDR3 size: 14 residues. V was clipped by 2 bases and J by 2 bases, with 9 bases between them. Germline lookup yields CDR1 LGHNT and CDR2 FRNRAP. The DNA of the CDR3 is TGTGCTAGTGGTTTGAGCGGGACACAAGAGACCCAGTACTTC. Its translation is CASGLSGTQETQYF. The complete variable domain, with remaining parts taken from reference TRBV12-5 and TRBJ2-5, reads DARVTQTPRHKVTEMGQEVTMRCQPILGHNTVFWYRQTMMQGLELLAYFRNRAPLDDSGMPKDRFSAEMPDATLATLKIQPSEPRDSAVYFCASGLSGTQETQYFGPGTRLLVL.

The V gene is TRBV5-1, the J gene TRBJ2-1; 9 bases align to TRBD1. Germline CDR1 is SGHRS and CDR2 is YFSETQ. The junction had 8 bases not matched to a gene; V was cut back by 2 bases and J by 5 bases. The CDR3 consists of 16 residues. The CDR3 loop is CASSLFWTGENNEQFF. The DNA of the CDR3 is TGCGCCAGCAGCTTATTCTGGACAGGGGAGAACAATGAGCAGTTCTTC.

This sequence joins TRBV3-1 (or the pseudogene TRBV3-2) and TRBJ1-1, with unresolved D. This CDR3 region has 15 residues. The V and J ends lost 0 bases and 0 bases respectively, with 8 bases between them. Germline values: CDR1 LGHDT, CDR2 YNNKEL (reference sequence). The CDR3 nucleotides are TGTGCCAGCAGCCAAGATAGCCGGGTGAACACTGAAGCTTTCTTT. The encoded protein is CASSQDSRVNTEAFF.